This TCR beta chain originates from a study of T cell responses to AZD1222 COVID-19 vaccine. In regard to this clone: Its antigen is not identified.

Assay: immunoSEQ multiplex PCR; the TCRdb copy retains only in-frame clones and omits some. In all, the sample yields under 150,000 clones. V was pared by 0 bases and J by 2 bases, with 3 bases of the junction left unmatched. This CDR3 is built from 15 residues. CDR1 is LGHDT and CDR2 is YNNKEL in the germline V gene (reference sequence). Findings and limits, study-wide: Two AZD1222 administrations were followed by greater Spike-specific TCR breadth and depth. Sampled repertoires all dated from after the peak T cell response.

The source material was peripheral blood. The origin of this receptor is an adult in good health. The V gene is TRBV3-1 (or the pseudogene TRBV3-2), the J gene TRBJ2-5, with 7 positions matching TRBD1. CDR3 in amino acids: CASSQDHRGQETQYF. In DNA form, the CDR3 reads TGTGCCAGCAGCCAAGACCACAGGGGACAAGAGACCCAGTACTTC.